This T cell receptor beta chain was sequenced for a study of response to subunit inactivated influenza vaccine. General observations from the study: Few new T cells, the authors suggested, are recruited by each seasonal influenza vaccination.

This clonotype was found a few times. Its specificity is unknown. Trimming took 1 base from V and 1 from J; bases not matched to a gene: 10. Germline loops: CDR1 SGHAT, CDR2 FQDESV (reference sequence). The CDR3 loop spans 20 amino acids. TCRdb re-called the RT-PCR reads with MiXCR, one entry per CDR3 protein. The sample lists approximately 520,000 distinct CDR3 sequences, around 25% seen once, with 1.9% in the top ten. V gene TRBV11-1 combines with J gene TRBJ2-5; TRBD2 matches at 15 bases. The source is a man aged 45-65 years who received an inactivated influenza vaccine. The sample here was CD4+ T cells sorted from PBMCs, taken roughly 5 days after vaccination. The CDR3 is CASSLGFGLAGGYFQETQYF. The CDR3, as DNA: TGTGCCAGCAGCTTAGGCTTTGGACTAGCGGGGGGGTACTTCCAAGAGACCCAGTACTTC.